Here is one T cell receptor (beta chain) with its context. CDR1 and CDR2 from the germline V gene are SGHRS and YFSETQ. V lost 0 bases and J lost 5; bases outside the gene matches: 5. This CDR3 spans 16 amino acids. The data stem from a study of blood T cell repertoires in COVID-19. Study information: The samples span acute and convalescent COVID-19 from the United States, Italy and Spain. The analysed material was cDNA or gDNA that came from T cells, B-cell-depleted T cells, or PBMCs.

The authors' processing: Amplification of reference gene primers was used by the study to estimate nucleated cell counts. Sequencing was performed with immunoSEQ multiplex PCR; in TCRdb, only in-frame clones are kept and a portion is missing. V and J calls and clone size come straight from that table; D and trimming were deduced from the DNA. Of about 130,000 clones listed, roughly four fifths are singletons. Seattle-derived patients entered the study during active infection and were followed longitudinally. Sequencing was carried out using peripheral blood. The sequence was collected from a man at least 80 years old with COVID-19, enrolled during active disease. The chain carries TRBV5-1 and TRBJ2-3, with 11 bases fitting TRBD2. The DNA for the CDR3 is TGCGCCAGCAGCTTGGGACTAGCGGGGCAGGGAGATACGCAGTATTTT. Translated, it gives CASSLGLAGQGDTQYF.